Listed below are T cell receptor beta chains from one sample, sequenced in a study of patients and donors after allogeneic stem cell transplantation. MiXCR, applied by TCRdb to the RT-PCR reads, yields one record per CDR3 protein. The sample shows hundreds of thousands of distinct CDR3 sequences, under 20% of them seen only once. The sequenced material came from blood, either unsorted or a sorted T cell fraction (not recorded which). The source is a human donor who was either an allogeneic HSCT recipient or a stem cell or donor lymphocyte infusion donor (not recorded which). It is not recorded whose cells these are; they may come from a transplant donor. The CDR3 runs from the conserved cysteine through the conserved F or W. D genes are given only for firm matches. Clone size is stated in some rows and not others, as once, few, many or a class when expanded.

- TRBD2 TRBJ2-7 TRBV7-9 TGTGCCAGCAGCCACCGAGTAGCGGGAGCCTACGAGCAGTACTTC CASSHRVAGAYEQYF
few TRBD2 TRBJ2-1 TRBV7-3 TGTGCCAGCAGCCAAAGCGGGAGGGCCATCAATGAGCAGTTCTTC CASSQSGRAINEQFF
few TRBD2 TRBJ2-5 TRBV7-3 TGTGCCAGCAGCTTAAACCGGGGACTAGTGGAGACCCAGTACTTC CASSLNRGLVETQYF
few - TRBJ2-1 TRBV24-1 TGTGCCACCAGTGACCCCCAGAATCCCTACAATGAGCAGTTCTTC CATSDPQNPYNEQFF
- - TRBJ2-3 TRBV29-1 TGCAGCGTTGAAGGGGCCCGCCGGGGTACGCAGTATTTT CSVEGARRGTQYF
- TRBD1 TRBJ2-7 TRBV9 TGTGCCAGCAGCCCCGGGACAGGGGGGAGGAGTGAAATTCAGTACTTC CASSPGTGGRSEIQYF
- TRBD2 TRBJ2-1 TRBV20-1 TGCAGTGCTAGAGATCGTGCGGGGGGTTCCTACAATGAGCAGTTCTTC CSARDRAGGSYNEQFF
- - TRBJ2-7 TRBV12-3/TRBV12-4 TGTGCCAGCAAACAGGGTTCTCCCCACGAGCAGTACTTC CASKQGSPHEQYF
- - TRBJ1-6 TRBV20-1 TGCAGTGCTAGAGTCGGCCAGGGGAATTCACCCCTCCACTTT CSARVGQGNSPLHF
- - TRBJ2-5 TRBV5-6 TGTGCCAGCAGCTTGGACTCAAGGGGAAAGACCCAGTACTTC CASSLDSRGKTQYF
- TRBD2 TRBJ2-7 TRBV6-2/TRBV6-3 TGTGCCAGTTCGACTAGCGTGTACGAGCAGTACTTC CASSTSVYEQYF
- TRBD1 TRBJ1-1 TRBV7-8 TGTGCCAGCAGCTTACAGGGGGAAGAAGCTTTCTTT CASSLQGEEAFF
- - TRBJ2-7 TRBV12-3/TRBV12-4 TGTGCCAGGAGTTGGGACCTCTACGAGCAGTACTTC CARSWDLYEQYF
few TRBD1 TRBJ1-2 TRBV6-2/TRBV6-3 TGTGCCAGCAGTTACCCGAGCCCGGGACAGGCCGTATTCTACACCTTC CASSYPSPGQAVFYTF
few TRBD1 TRBJ2-3 TRBV15 TGTGCCACCAGCAGAGATGGGACCGGGACAGGGCCCACAGATACGCAGTATTTT CATSRDGTGTGPTDTQYF
few TRBD1 TRBJ2-7 TRBV12-3/TRBV12-4 TGTGCCAGCAGTTTAGCTGGACAGGCCCCGCTCGAGCAGTACTTC CASSLAGQAPLEQYF
- - TRBJ2-5 TRBV5-1 TGCGCCAGCAGAAGGGATCAAGAGACCCAGTACTTC CASRRDQETQYF
- - TRBJ2-7 TRBV9 TGTGCCAGCAGCGTAGGGGGATTTGGCTACGAGCAGTACTTC CASSVGGFGYEQYF
- - TRBJ2-1 TRBV4-2 TGTGCCAGCAGCCAAGCTTCGAGTGAGCAGTTCTTC CASSQASSEQFF
- - TRBJ2-3 TRBV6-5 TGTGCCAGCAGTTTCTCTAGCGACCATTCCCATACGCAGTATTTT CASSFSSDHSHTQYF
few - TRBJ1-5 TRBV10-3 TGTGCCACCCGCCGGGACTCTGGTCAGCCCCAGCATTTT CATRRDSGQPQHF
few - TRBJ2-7 TRBV4-1 TGCGCCAGCAGCCAAGATCTGGCAGGGCCCTACGAGCAGTACTTC CASSQDLAGPYEQYF
- TRBD2 TRBJ2-1 TRBV20-1 TGCAGTGCTAGAGATCGGCAAGCGGGGGGATACAATGAGCAGTTCTTC CSARDRQAGGYNEQFF
- - TRBJ2-3 TRBV12-3/TRBV12-4 TGTGCCAGCAGTCGATTTACTAGTTCTGATACGCAGTATTTT CASSRFTSSDTQYF
- - TRBJ1-5 TRBV6-1 TGTGCCAGCAGTACGGGCCTGAAGCAGCCCCAGCATTTT CASSTGLKQPQHF
many TRBD1 TRBJ2-5 TRBV29-1 TGCAGCGTGAGCAGGGGGCGCAGAGGGGAGACCCAGTACTTC CSVSRGRRGETQYF
few TRBD2 TRBJ2-1 TRBV12-3/TRBV12-4 TGCGCCAACAGAATAGCGGGGGGGCCCAATGAGCAGTTCTTC CANRIAGGPNEQFF
- - TRBJ2-1 TRBV7-9 TGTGCCAGCAGCCCAGTTCTCCCGGGGTACAATGAGCAGTTCTTC CASSPVLPGYNEQFF
- TRBD1 TRBJ1-4 TRBV7-9 TGTGCATGGGACAGGGGATTTCCAACTAATGAAAAACTGTTTTTT CAWDRGFPTNEKLFF
many - TRBJ2-4 TRBV20-1 TGCAGTGCTACGAAAGGAGCCAAAAACATTCAGTACTTC CSATKGAKNIQYF
many - TRBJ1-1 TRBV5-1 TGCGCCAGCAGCGTAGAACAGGGCTACACTGAAGCTTTCTTT CASSVEQGYTEAFF
- TRBD1 TRBJ2-7 TRBV7-9 TGTGCCAGCAGCTCCCGGGACAGGGGACACGAGCAGTACTTC CASSSRDRGHEQYF
- - TRBJ1-3 TRBV7-2 TGTGCCAGCAGCTTAAACCGCCCCAAGACTGGAAACACCATATATTTT CASSLNRPKTGNTIYF
few - TRBJ2-3 TRBV7-6 TGTGCCAGCAGCCCCTCCGGGCAGGACACAGATACGCAGTATTTT CASSPSGQDTDTQYF
many - TRBJ2-3 TRBV4-1 TGCGCCAGCAGCCAAGAAGTTACGCAGTATTTT CASSQEVTQYF
- TRBD1 TRBJ1-6 TRBV6-1 TGTGCCAGCAGCCGAGACAGGGTCAATTCACCCCTCCACTTT CASSRDRVNSPLHF
- - TRBJ2-2 TRBV2 TGTGCCAGCCTCAGGGCGAACACCGGGGAGCTGTTTTTT CASLRANTGELFF
few - TRBJ1-2 TRBV14 TGTGCCAGCAGCCGGGTCGGGGGCAGGCGTTCCTATGGCTACACCTTC CASSRVGGRRSYGYTF
few TRBD2 TRBJ2-7 TRBV11-2 TGTGCCAGCAGCCCCTCTAGCGGCCGCTACTACGAGCAGTACTTC CASSPSSGRYYEQYF
few - TRBJ1-1 TRBV16 TGTGCCAGCAGCCAACTGGGGTTGGGGAACACTGAAGCTTTCTTT CASSQLGLGNTEAFF
many - TRBJ2-7 TRBV18 TGTGCCAGCTCAAAGGGGACACCGTCCTACGAGCAGTACTTC CASSKGTPSYEQYF
- - TRBJ1-2 TRBV15 TGTGCCACCAGCCCCGGGCAGGGAGCTTATGGCTACACCTTC CATSPGQGAYGYTF